A single sample gave rise to the 8 T cell receptor beta chains below, sequenced in a study of Ad26.COV2.S vaccination and SARS-CoV-2 variants. Treatment here: some 20 received Ad26.COV2.S at low or high dose, single or two shots; 5 received placebo; per-sample allocation not given. Sampling was performed 63 days after the first vaccine or placebo injection. Some clones are missing from TCRdb's copy, which holds only in-frame ones; the method was immunoSEQ multiplex PCR. The sample lists 400,000 to 500,000 clones, roughly 90% occurring once. Sequences were derived from peripheral blood, sampled in a trial of Ad26.COV2.S vaccine versus placebo. These receptors came from a person between 18 and 60 years old who received the Ad26.COV2.S COVID-19 vaccine or a placebo.

The chain carries TRBV7-9 and TRBJ1-1, with a weak D call TRBD1 (6 bases). The CDR3 covers 16 residues. Trimming took off 5 bases at V and 5 bases at J, with 21 bases between the two ends. Germline values: CDR1 SEHNR, CDR2 FQNEAQ (reference sequence). CDR3 in DNA: TGTGCCAGCAGCACCAAGGGCGGGGGGCGCGGAACTGAAGCTTTCTTT. Its translation: CASSTKGGGRGTEAFF.

This clone was seen a few times. The rearrangement links TRBV9 to TRBJ2-7; either TRBD1 or TRBD2 may supply D (5 bases each). The germline V gene encodes CDR1 SGDLS and CDR2 YYNGEE. V was cut by 3 bases and J by 6 bases, with 16 bases left in between. CDR3 length: 14 amino acids. CDR3 protein: CASSDPGTGFEQYF. DNA for the CDR3: TGTGCCAGCAGCGACCCTGGGACGGGATTCGAGCAGTACTTC.

This sequence joins TRBV7-3 and TRBJ2-1; TRBD2 is a possible D gene (6 bases). V dropped 5 bases and J dropped 5 bases, with 13 bases sitting between them. Germline CDR1 reads SGHTA; CDR2 reads FQGTGA. The CDR3 loop spans 14 amino acids. The CDR3 DNA is TGTGCCAGCAGCACTGGGACTGTCAACAATGAGCAGTTCTTC. Its protein product is CASSTGTVNNEQFF.

The chain employs TRBV6-2 or TRBV6-3 and TRBJ1-5; tentatively, D is TRBD1 (5 bases). V was clipped by 5 bases and J by 3 bases, with 14 bases between them. The germline CDR1 and CDR2 sequences are MNHEY and SVGEGT. CDR3 length equals 15 residues. The CDR3 loop is CASSPGGEDNQPQHF. The CDR3 DNA reads TGTGCCAGCAGTCCCGGGGGGGAGGACAATCAGCCCCAGCATTTT.

The V gene is TRBV9, the J gene TRBJ1-4, with D possibly TRBD1 on 6 matching bases. The V gene's germline CDR1 is SGDLS and CDR2 YYNGEE. The CDR3 loop spans 13 amino acids. V lost 5 bases and J lost 8, with 13 bases in between. The CDR3 DNA sequence: TGTGCCAGCAGTGCCAGCGGGGGCGAAAAACTGTTTTTT. Its protein product is CASSASGGEKLFF.

This rearrangement joins TRBV27 to TRBJ1-1; D is undetermined. V was trimmed by 4 bases and J by 6 bases, leaving 12 bases between them. CDR1 and CDR2 (germline): MNHEY, SMNVEV (reference sequence). CDR3 length equals 13 residues. The CDR3 region has the DNA TGTGCCAGCAGTTACGACACCGAATCTGAAGCTTTCTTT. It yields the protein CASSYDTESEAFF.

The rearrangement joins TRBV19 to TRBJ2-3; possibly TRBD1 for D (6 bases). This CDR3 is 14 amino acids long. Trimming shortened V by 11 bases and J by 4 bases, and 19 bases separated the two germline ends. CDR1 is LNHDA and CDR2 is SQIVND in the germline V gene (reference sequence). For the CDR3, the DNA is TGTGCCGCCAGCAGCGTGGGGGCCGCAGATACGCAGTATTTT. Amino acid sequence: CAASSVGAADTQYF.

This clone came up once. The chain combines TRBV24-1 with TRBJ1-1, with 7 bases fitting TRBD1. The CDR3 is made up of 17 amino acids. Germline V gene lookup returns CDR1 KGHDR and CDR2 SFDVKD. V lost 7 bases, J lost 4 bases, and 17 bases stayed unmatched. The CDR3 loop is CATREGYQTGKCTEAFF. CDR3 in DNA: TGTGCCACCAGGGAGGGTTATCAGACAGGGAAATGCACTGAAGCTTTCTTT.